Presented here are 20 T cell receptor beta chains from one specimen sequenced in a study of blood T cells in healthy people across ages. The use of a sample-barcoded 5' primer and a J-beta primer mix characterized a second PCR of roughly 7 to 11 cycles. TCRdb re-called the 5' RACE reads with MiXCR, one entry per CDR3 protein. The data contain over a million distinct CDR3 sequences, approximately 43% of them singletons. The sample taken for sequencing was blood. The origin of the receptors is a woman aged 18-29 years in good health.

This clonotype was seen repeatedly, ten times or more. The chain couples TRBV12-3 or TRBV12-4 to TRBJ2-5; D may be TRBD2 (6 bases). The CDR3 sequence is 14 residues long. V lost 3 bases and J lost 1, with 9 bases in between. The CDR3 sequence: CASSFAGIQETQYF. CDR3 sequence (DNA): TGTGCCAGCAGTTTCGCGGGGATCCAAGAGACCCAGTACTTC.

The chain has TRBV6-2 or TRBV6-3 and TRBJ1-2; no clear D gene. Between the trimmed V and J ends, which lost 6 bases and 4 bases, there was a span of 18 bases. CDR3 length: 15 amino acids. Germline V CDR1 and CDR2: MNHEY, SVGEGT. The CDR3 nucleotides read TGTGCCAGCAGCTGGTCAGGCGACAATTCCTATGGCTACACCTTC. It specifies CASSWSGDNSYGYTF.

This clonotype was detected once. This chain connects TRBV27 to TRBJ2-7, with D tentatively TRBD2 (5 bases). The CDR3 length is 13 residues. V lost 4 bases and J 11 bases, leaving 18 bases between the germline ends. Germline-derived CDR1 and CDR2 are MNHEY and SMNVEV (reference sequence). DNA of the CDR3: TGTGCCAGCAGTTCCGTACTAGACGTCGGAGAGTACTTC. Amino acids: CASSSVLDVGEYF.

The genes are TRBV12-3 or TRBV12-4 and TRBJ2-7; D gene ambiguous. The CDR3 consists of 12 residues. Trimming removed 7 bases at V and 7 bases at J, with 14 bases between. The CDR3: CASTWGRLEQYF. CDR3 bases: TGTGCCAGCACCTGGGGTCGTTTAGAGCAGTACTTC.

The table lists this clonotype with a few counts. The chain has TRBV7-6 and TRBJ2-3; the D call may be TRBD1 or TRBD2 (5 bases each). The V gene lost 5 bases and the J gene lost 5 bases, with 17 bases spanning the gap. The CDR3 is 15 amino acids. CDR1 is SGHVS and CDR2 is FNYEAQ in the germline V gene. The CDR3 protein is CASSTSPARGDTQYF. CDR3 coding DNA: TGTGCCAGCAGCACCAGCCCTGCGAGGGGAGATACGCAGTATTTT. Together with reference TRBV7-6 and TRBJ2-3, the CDR3 gives the full variable domain: GAGVSQSPRYKVTKRGQDVALRCDPISGHVSLYWYRQALGQGPEFLTYFNYEAQQDKSGLPNDRFSAERPEGSISTLTIQRTEQRDSAMYRCASSTSPARGDTQYFGPGTRLTVL.

This clonotype appeared a few times. The chain combines TRBV27 with TRBJ1-1; possibly TRBD1 for D (6 bases). The CDR3 is 15 amino acids. Germline V gene lookup returns CDR1 MNHEY and CDR2 SMNVEV (reference sequence). Trimming pared 1 base from V and 5 bases from J, leaving 14 bases between. CDR3 sequence: CASSLLGGEGTEAFF. The CDR3, as DNA: TGTGCCAGCAGTTTATTGGGGGGCGAGGGGACTGAAGCTTTCTTT.

Details on this clonotype: With a much larger clone just one base away, this may be a read error. V gene TRBV29-1 combines with J gene TRBJ2-1, with unresolved D. CDR3 length equals 11 residues. CDR1 and CDR2 from the germline V gene are SQVTM and ANQGSEA. CDR3 sequence: CSVGGSNERFF. CDR3 DNA sequence: TGCAGCGTTGGGGGTTCTAATGAGCGGTTCTTC.

The chain has TRBV10-3 and TRBJ2-5; D might be TRBD1 or TRBD2, each matching 5 bases. The CDR3 is 15 amino acids. Germline-derived CDR1 and CDR2 are ENHRY and SYGVKD. V was cut by 3 bases and J by 5 bases, with 16 bases left in between. CDR3 coding DNA: TGTGCCATCAGTGACCGGGGACGGGCCTGGGAGACCCAGTACTTC. Encoded protein: CAISDRGRAWETQYF.

This clonotype appeared many times. V gene TRBV29-1 combines with J gene TRBJ2-7; no clear D. Deletions cut 3 bases from V and 0 bases from J, with 12 bases between. The CDR3 extends over 14 amino acids. The germline gives CDR1 SQVTM, CDR2 ANQGSEA. The DNA for the CDR3 is TGCAGCGTTGAGGGCCCGCCAACCTCCTACGAGCAGTACTTC. It codes for CSVEGPPTSYEQYF.

This clonotype has just a few counts. The chain combines TRBV20-1 with TRBJ2-7, with TRBD2 as a possible D gene (5 bases). V lost 3 bases, J lost 0 bases, and 12 bases lay in between. Per the germline V gene, CDR1 is DFQATT and CDR2 is SNEGSKA (reference sequence). The CDR3 has 14 residues. The CDR3 loop reads CSASLRGASYEQYF. The DNA for the CDR3 is TGCAGTGCTAGTCTTCGGGGAGCCTCCTACGAGCAGTACTTC.

This clonotype showed up just a few times. The chain uses TRBV6-5 and TRBJ2-3; D remains ambiguous. The germline V gene has CDR1 MNHEY and CDR2 SVGAGI. The length of the CDR3 is 15 residues. Trimming pared 6 bases from V and 0 bases from J, leaving 13 bases between. CDR3 DNA sequence: TGTGCCAGCAGCCGGATAGACCAGAGCACAGATACGCAGTATTTT. Its protein is CASSRIDQSTDTQYF.

V gene TRBV12-3 or TRBV12-4 combines with J gene TRBJ2-6; the D gene is possibly TRBD2 (5 bases). This CDR3 contains 15 residues. The V end was cut by 5 bases, the J end by 0 bases, with 8 bases between. In nucleotides, the CDR3 is TGTGCCAGCAGTAAAGGGAGCTCTGGGGCCAACGTCCTGACTTTC. It codes for CASSKGSSGANVLTF.

The V gene is TRBV24-1, the J gene TRBJ2-1; 8 nucleotides agree with TRBD2. This CDR3 is 16 amino acids long. Germline-derived CDR1 and CDR2 are KGHDR and SFDVKD. With 6 bases clipped from V and 5 bases from J, the junction kept 11 bases outside the gene matches. CDR3 DNA: TGTGCCACCAGTAGACGGAGCGGGAGAGGTAACAATGAGCAGTTCTTC. This encodes CATSRRSGRGNNEQFF.

J is TRBJ2-5 and V is TRBV27, with TRBD2 matching 7 bases. The CDR3 spans 14 residues. CDR1 and CDR2 from the germline V gene are MNHEY and SMNVEV (reference sequence). V shed 5 bases, J shed 1 base, and the junction held 4 bases outside the gene matches. The CDR3 DNA follows: TGTGCCAGCAGTCCCGGGGGGATCCAAGAGACCCAGTACTTC. It yields the protein CASSPGGIQETQYF.

This chain connects TRBV12-3 or TRBV12-4 to TRBJ1-1; 10 nucleotides match TRBD1. The CDR3 contains 15 residues. Trimming at V came to 6 bases and at J to 2 bases, leaving 6 bases not matched to a gene. CDR3 residues: CASRPGQGSNTEAFF. CDR3 in DNA: TGTGCCAGCAGGCCGGGACAGGGGTCCAACACTGAAGCTTTCTTT.

The gene calls are TRBV29-1 and TRBJ2-2; 10 nucleotides align to TRBD1. Germline CDR1 SQVTM, CDR2 ANQGSEA. The CDR3 is 17 residues long. The junction had 10 bases not matched to a gene; V was cut back by 4 bases and J by 2 bases. In nucleotides, the CDR3 is TGCAGCGTTGCGACTCCGGGACAGGGGATTAACACCGGGGAGCTGTTTTTT. Its translation: CSVATPGQGINTGELFF.

This sequence joins TRBV29-1 and TRBJ2-2; D remains unclear. The CDR3 contains 13 residues. The germline V gene has CDR1 SQVTM and CDR2 ANQGSEA. Trimming took 0 bases from V and 4 from J, leaving 6 bases between them. CDR3 loop: CSVEDRSTGELFF. Here the CDR3 DNA reads TGCAGCGTTGAAGATCGGTCCACCGGGGAGCTGTTTTTT.

Remarks on this clonotype: Germline and junction disagree at one end, which may indicate a read error. The chain has TRBV6-6 and TRBJ1-1; perhaps TRBD1 as D (6 bases). Germline V gives CDR1 MNHNY, CDR2 SVGAGI (reference sequence). This CDR3 is 14 amino acids long. The chain's CDR3 is CASSYSGVNTEAFF. The CDR3 region has the DNA TGTGCCAGCAGCTACTCAGGGGTGAACACTGAAGCTTTCTTT.

This rearrangement joins TRBV10-3 to TRBJ2-7, with a possible D match to TRBD2 (7 bases). The V gene's germline CDR1 is ENHRY and CDR2 SYGVKD. This CDR3 is 13 amino acids long. Trimming removed 6 bases at V and 5 bases at J, with 14 bases between. The CDR3 reads CAIRDSGTHEQYF. The CDR3, as DNA: TGTGCCATCAGGGACAGCGGGACCCACGAGCAGTACTTC.

The V and J genes are TRBV4-1 and TRBJ1-6; possibly TRBD1 for D (5 bases). The V end lost 0 bases, the J end lost 6 bases, and 18 bases lay between the germline ends. Germline V gene data show CDR1 as MGHRA and CDR2 as YSYEKL. CDR3 size: 18 residues. The CDR3 bases are TGCGCCAGCAGCCAAGATTCCACCGTGGGAGGGGTTAATTCACCCCTCCACTTT. Protein: CASSQDSTVGGVNSPLHF.